This T cell receptor (beta chain) derives from a study of monozygotic twins with inflammatory bowel disease. The CDR3 totals 11 residues. The germline CDR1 and CDR2 sequences are MDHEN and SYDVKM. As regards this clonotype: What it binds is unknown.

Whole-study results and caveats: The authors note that differing immunosuppressive treatments may have added variability to patient repertoires. Patients with IBD had less TCRbeta diversity (inverse Simpson) than their healthy co-twins. Repertoire similarity did not separate concordant from discordant twins, possibly from limited power.

For both chains, the TCRalpha and TCRbeta cDNA went through two nested PCRs of approximately 16 and 9 cycles. TCRdb reprocessed the 5' RACE reads; each CDR3 protein has one entry and no DNA is given. In all, the sample yields under 130,000 distinct CDR3 sequences. Material: blood. The V and J genes are TRBV28 and TRBJ1-1. The sequence was collected from a human donor with ulcerative colitis or Crohn's disease, or a healthy co-twin of an affected twin (not recorded which). CDR3 region: CASRANTEAFF.